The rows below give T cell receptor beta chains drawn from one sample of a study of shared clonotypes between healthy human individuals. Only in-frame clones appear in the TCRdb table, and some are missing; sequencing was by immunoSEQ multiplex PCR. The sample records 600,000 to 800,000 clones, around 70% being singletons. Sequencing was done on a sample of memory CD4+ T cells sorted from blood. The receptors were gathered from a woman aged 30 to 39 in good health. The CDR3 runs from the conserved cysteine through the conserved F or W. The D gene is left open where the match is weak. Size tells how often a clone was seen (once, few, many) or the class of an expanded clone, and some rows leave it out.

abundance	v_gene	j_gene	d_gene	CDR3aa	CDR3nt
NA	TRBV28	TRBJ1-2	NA	CASSFPSTGGYTF	TGTGCCAGCAGCTTTCCCTCGACGGGGGGCTACACCTTC
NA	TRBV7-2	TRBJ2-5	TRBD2	CASSRGLAGTGETQYF	TGTGCCAGCAGCCGGGGACTAGCGGGGACAGGGGAGACCCAGTACTTC
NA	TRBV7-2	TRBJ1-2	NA	CASSLGVGDYGYTF	TGTGCCAGCAGCTTAGGGGTTGGGGACTATGGCTACACCTTC
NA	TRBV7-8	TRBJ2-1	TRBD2	CASSLAGLAGREQFF	TGTGCCAGCAGCTTAGCGGGACTAGCGGGGAGAGAGCAGTTCTTC
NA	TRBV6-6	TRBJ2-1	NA	CAVHQGGSSFNEQFF	TGTGCCGTACACCAGGGGGGATCCTCCTTTAATGAGCAGTTCTTC
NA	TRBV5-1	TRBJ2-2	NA	CASSLGDGPTGELFF	TGCGCCAGCAGCTTGGGAGACGGGCCCACCGGGGAGCTGTTTTTT
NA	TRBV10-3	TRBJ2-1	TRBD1	CAISVLGQGDGEQFF	TGTGCCATCAGTGTGTTGGGACAGGGGGACGGTGAGCAGTTCTTC
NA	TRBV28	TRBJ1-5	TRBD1	CASRRTGSSNQPQHF	TGTGCCAGCAGACGGACAGGGAGTAGCAATCAGCCCCAGCATTTT
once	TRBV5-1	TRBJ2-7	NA	CASSSRGASYEQYF	TGCGCCAGCAGCTCCCGGGGTGCCTCCTACGAGCAGTACTTC
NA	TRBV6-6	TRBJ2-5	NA	CASSYMGGTQYF	TGTGCCAGCAGTTACATGGGTGGGACCCAGTACTTC
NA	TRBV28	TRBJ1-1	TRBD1	CATQGAWNTEAFF	TGTGCCACCCAGGGGGCTTGGAACACTGAAGCTTTCTTT
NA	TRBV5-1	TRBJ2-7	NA	CASSADPYEQYF	TGCGCCAGCAGCGCCGACCCCTACGAGCAGTACTTC
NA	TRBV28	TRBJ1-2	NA	CGCGRAGLGYTF	TGTGGTTGTGGGAGGGCTGGACTTGGCTACACCTTC
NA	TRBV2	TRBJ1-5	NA	CASRGGADNQPQHF	TGTGCCAGCAGGGGCGGGGCAGACAATCAGCCCCAGCATTTT
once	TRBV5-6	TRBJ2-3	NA	CASSSQSTDTQYF	TGTGCCAGCAGCTCTCAATCCACAGATACGCAGTATTTT
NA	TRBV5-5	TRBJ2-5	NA	CASSLASGTVETQYF	TGTGCCAGCAGCTTGGCCTCCGGGACGGTGGAGACCCAGTACTTC
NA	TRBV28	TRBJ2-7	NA	CASSLRWSLRSYEQYF	TGTGCCAGCAGTTTACGGTGGAGTCTGCGGTCCTACGAGCAGTACTTC
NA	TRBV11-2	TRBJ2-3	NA	CASSLEVILTDTQYF	TGTGCCAGCAGCTTAGAGGTAATCCTCACAGATACGCAGTATTTT
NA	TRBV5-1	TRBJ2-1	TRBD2	CASSLLGRAYNEQFF	TGCGCCAGCAGCTTGCTCGGGAGGGCCTACAATGAGCAGTTCTTC
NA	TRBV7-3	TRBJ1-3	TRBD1	CASGTDSGNTIYF	TGTGCCAGTGGGACAGACTCTGGAAACACCATATATTTT
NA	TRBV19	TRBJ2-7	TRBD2	CASSIASGSAYEQYF	TGTGCCAGTAGTATAGCTAGCGGGTCCGCCTACGAGCAGTACTTC
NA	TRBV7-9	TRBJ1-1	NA	CASSLEFENTEAFF	TGTGCCAGCAGCTTAGAGTTCGAGAACACTGAAGCTTTCTTT
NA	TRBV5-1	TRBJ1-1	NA	CASSYGTATEAFF	TGCGCCAGCAGCTATGGGACTGCCACTGAAGCTTTCTTT
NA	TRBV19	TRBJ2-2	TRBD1	CASNSNRGAGELFF	TGTGCCAGTAACTCGAACAGGGGCGCCGGGGAGCTGTTTTTT
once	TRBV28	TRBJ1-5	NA	CASSLTLARDSNQPQHF	TGTGCCAGCAGCCTGACTTTGGCCCGCGATAGCAATCAGCCCCAGCATTTT
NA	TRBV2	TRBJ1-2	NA	CASRGRPYGYTF	TGTGCCAGCAGGGGGCGGCCGTATGGCTACACCTTC
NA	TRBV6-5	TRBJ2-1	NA	CASSYPNGLYNEQFF	TGTGCCAGCAGTTACCCCAACGGGTTGTACAATGAGCAGTTCTTC
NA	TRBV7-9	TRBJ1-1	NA	CASSLKGGNTEAFF	TGTGCCAGCAGCTTAAAAGGCGGGAACACTGAAGCTTTCTTT
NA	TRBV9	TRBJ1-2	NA	CASSPRQDYGYTF	TGTGCCAGCAGCCCGCGACAGGACTATGGCTACACCTTC
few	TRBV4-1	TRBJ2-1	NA	CASRVTSRSSYNEQFF	TGCGCCAGCAGGGTAACTAGCAGAAGCTCCTACAATGAGCAGTTCTTC
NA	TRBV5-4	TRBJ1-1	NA	CASNQGLDTEAFF	TGTGCCAGCAACCAGGGGTTGGACACTGAAGCTTTCTTT
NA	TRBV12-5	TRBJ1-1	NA	CASGFRNTEAFF	TGTGCTAGTGGTTTTCGCAACACTGAAGCTTTCTTT
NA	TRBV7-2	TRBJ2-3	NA	CASSRGRTDTQYF	TGTGCCAGCAGCCGAGGACGTACAGATACGCAGTATTTT
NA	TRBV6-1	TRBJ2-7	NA	CASSGPLGPHEQYF	TGTGCCAGCAGTGGACCACTAGGCCCGCACGAGCAGTACTTC
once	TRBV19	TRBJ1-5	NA	CASSIEGARALQPQHF	TGTGCCAGTAGTATAGAGGGGGCCCGGGCCCTACAGCCCCAGCATTTT
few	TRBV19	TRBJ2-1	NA	CASSIDLQGAPYNEQFF	TGTGCCAGTAGTATAGACTTACAGGGAGCCCCCTACAATGAGCAGTTCTTC
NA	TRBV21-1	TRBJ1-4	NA	CASSKMAPRGGF	TGTGCCAGCAGCAAAATGGCCCCTCGAGGGGGATTT
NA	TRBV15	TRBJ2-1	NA	CATSSGYNEQFF	TGTGCCACCAGTTCAGGATACAATGAGCAGTTCTTC
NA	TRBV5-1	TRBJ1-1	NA	CASSPGRVGNTEAFF	TGCGCCAGCAGCCCCGGGAGGGTGGGAAACACTGAAGCTTTCTTT
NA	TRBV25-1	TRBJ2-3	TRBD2	CASRGLAGNTDTQYF	TGTGCCAGCAGAGGACTAGCGGGGAACACAGATACGCAGTATTTT
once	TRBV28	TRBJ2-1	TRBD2	CASSIGTSGSREQFF	TGTGCCAGCAGTATTGGGACTAGCGGGAGCAGGGAGCAGTTCTTC
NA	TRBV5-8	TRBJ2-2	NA	CASSLELASGELFF	TGTGCCAGCAGCTTGGAACTAGCTTCCGGGGAGCTGTTTTTT
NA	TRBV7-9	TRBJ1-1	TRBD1	CASSRGQGSTEAFF	TGTGCCAGCAGCCGGGGACAGGGTAGCACTGAAGCTTTCTTT
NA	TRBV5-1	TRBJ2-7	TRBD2	CASSLRGGGTYEQYF	TGCGCCAGCAGCTTGAGGGGCGGGGGGACCTACGAGCAGTACTTC
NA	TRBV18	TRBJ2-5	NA	CASSMPPHFGGEETQYF	TGTGCCAGCTCAATGCCACCTCACTTTGGAGGGGAAGAGACCCAGTACTTC
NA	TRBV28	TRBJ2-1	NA	CASSSSPLNNEQFF	TGTGCCAGCAGTTCCTCCCCCCTGAACAATGAGCAGTTCTTC
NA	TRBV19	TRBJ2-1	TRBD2	CASSTTRGAGGPEQFF	TGTGCCAGTAGTACCACTCGAGGGGCGGGAGGGCCTGAGCAGTTCTTC
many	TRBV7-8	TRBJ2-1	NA	CASSLDPSYNEQFF	TGTGCCAGCAGCTTAGACCCCTCCTACAATGAGCAGTTCTTC
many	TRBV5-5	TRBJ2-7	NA	CASSFRTDPSYEQYF	TGTGCCAGCAGCTTTAGGACCGACCCCTCCTACGAGCAGTACTTC
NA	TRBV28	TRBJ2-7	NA	CASLTGLGGNSYEQYF	TGTGCCAGCCTAACGGGACTGGGCGGGAACTCCTACGAGCAGTACTTC
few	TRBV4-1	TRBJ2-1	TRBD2	CASSEIVTSGGDNEQFF	TGCGCCAGCAGCGAAATTGTTACTAGCGGGGGTGACAATGAGCAGTTCTTC
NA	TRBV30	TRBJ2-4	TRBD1	CAWASQGNIQYF	TGTGCCTGGGCGTCACAGGGGAACATTCAGTACTTC
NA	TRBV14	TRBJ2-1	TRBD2	CASSQERTGRVRNEQFF	TGTGCCAGCAGCCAAGAACGGACCGGGAGGGTCAGGAATGAGCAGTTCTTC
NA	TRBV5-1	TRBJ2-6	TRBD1	CASSFQRGTGFSGANVLTF	TGCGCCAGCAGCTTCCAACGTGGGACAGGGTTCTCTGGGGCCAACGTCCTGACTTTC
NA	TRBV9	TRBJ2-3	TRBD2	CASSVVEGGPTDTQYF	TGTGCCAGCAGCGTAGTAGAGGGAGGGCCTACAGATACGCAGTATTTT
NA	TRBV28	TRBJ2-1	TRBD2	CASSIGTRNEQFF	TGTGCCAGCAGTATCGGGACTAGGAATGAGCAGTTCTTC
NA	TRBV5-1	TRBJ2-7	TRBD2	CASSLAQLAGQYEQYF	TGCGCCAGCAGCTTGGCCCAACTAGCGGGCCAATACGAGCAGTACTTC
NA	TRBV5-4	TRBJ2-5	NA	CASSLAALKTQYF	TGTGCCAGCAGCTTGGCGGCTTTGAAGACCCAGTACTTC
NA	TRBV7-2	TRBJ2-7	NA	CASSRWAGKAYEQYF	TGTGCCAGCAGCCGGTGGGCCGGAAAAGCCTACGAGCAGTACTTC
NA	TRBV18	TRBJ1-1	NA	CASSRDQSTEAFF	TGTGCCAGCTCACGTGACCAGAGCACTGAAGCTTTCTTT